These 4 T cell receptor beta chains came from one sample sequenced in a study of blood T cell repertoires in COVID-19. Repertoires were generated with immunoSEQ multiplex PCR, while TCRdb's copy carries only in-frame clones and drops some. The top ten hold less than 3.5% of the sample, which has some 310,000 clones, 85% to 90% seen once. Sequences were obtained from peripheral blood. The receptor set was obtained from a woman aged 30 to 39 with COVID-19, enrolled during active disease.

A single count supports this clone. This sequence joins TRBV7-9 and TRBJ1-2, with 10 bases identical to TRBD1. The CDR3 has 13 residues. Trimming cost V 5 bases and J 8 bases; bases outside gene matches: 5. Germline V gene data show CDR1 as SEHNR and CDR2 as FQNEAQ (reference sequence). The DNA of the CDR3 is TGTGCCAGCAGCCACGGGACAGGGGTCGGCTACACCTTC. This codes for CASSHGTGVGYTF.

The chain links TRBV7-9 to TRBJ2-1, with D unclear. V lost 5 bases and J lost 7, with 6 bases in between. Germline V gene sequence: CDR1 SEHNR, CDR2 FQNEAQ (reference sequence). This CDR3 has 11 residues. CDR3 protein: CASSPVNEQFF. The CDR3 bases are TGTGCCAGCAGCCCCGTGAATGAGCAGTTCTTC.

J is TRBJ1-2 and V is TRBV3-1 (or the pseudogene TRBV3-2); no firm D call. Germline V gene data show CDR1 as LGHDT and CDR2 as YNNKEL (reference sequence). The V end was cut by 10 bases, the J end by 4 bases, with 13 bases between. The CDR3 runs 12 residues. The CDR3 reads CATLSTLYGYTF. In nucleotides, the CDR3 is TGTGCCACCTTGAGCACCCTCTATGGCTACACCTTC.

In this sample, this clone turned up once. The chain uses TRBV7-9 and TRBJ1-1, with D possibly TRBD1 on 6 matching bases. The germline gives CDR1 SEHNR, CDR2 FQNEAQ (reference sequence). The germline V and J ends were trimmed by 2 bases and 5 bases, with 9 bases remaining between them. The CDR3 consists of 13 residues. CDR3 sequence (DNA): TGTGCCAGCAGCTTACCCCAGGGGACTGAAGCTTTCTTT. Protein product: CASSLPQGTEAFF.